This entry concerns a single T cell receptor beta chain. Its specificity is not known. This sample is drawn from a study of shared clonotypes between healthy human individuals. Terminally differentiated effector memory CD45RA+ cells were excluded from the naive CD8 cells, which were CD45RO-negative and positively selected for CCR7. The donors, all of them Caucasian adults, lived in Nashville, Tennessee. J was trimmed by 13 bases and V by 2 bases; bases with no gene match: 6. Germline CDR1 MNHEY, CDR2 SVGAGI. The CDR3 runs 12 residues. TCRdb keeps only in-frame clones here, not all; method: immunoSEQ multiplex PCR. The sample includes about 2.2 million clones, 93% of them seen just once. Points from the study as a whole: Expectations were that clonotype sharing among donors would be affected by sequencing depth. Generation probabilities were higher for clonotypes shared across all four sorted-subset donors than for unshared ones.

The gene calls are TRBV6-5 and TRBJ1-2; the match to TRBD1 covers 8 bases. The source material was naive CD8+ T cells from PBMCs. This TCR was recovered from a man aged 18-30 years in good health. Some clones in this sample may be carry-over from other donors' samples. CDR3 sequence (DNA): TGTGCCAGCAGTTACGGGCCAGGGGGCATCACCTTC. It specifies CASSYGPGGITF.